The sequence of this T cell receptor beta chain was determined in a study of human T cells and chemical hapten exposure. In the study overall: The study enrolled mostly female patients with alopecia areata, totalis or universalis.

There are many counts of this clonotype. The antigen remains undetermined. V lost 6 bases, J lost 6 bases, and 18 bases lay in between. The V gene's germline CDR1 is DFQATT and CDR2 SNEGSKA (reference sequence). This CDR3 region has 14 residues. Time point of the sample: patch test 1, 2 weeks after DPC sensitization. Sample treatment: therapeutic diphenylcyclopropenone sensitization with weekly scalp DPC. For the library, individual cDNA molecules each received unique molecular identifiers. TCRdb re-analysed the RACE reads in MiXCR, keeping a single row per CDR3 protein. The table includes 75,000 to 90,000 distinct CDR3 sequences, approximately 8% detected once. Study-level points and caveats: Relative to controls, expanded TCRs formed significantly more large CDR3 similarity clusters.

The TCR originated in a woman between 25 and 40 years old with alopecia areata. Some clones in this sample may be carry-over from other donors' samples. The genes are TRBV20-1 and TRBJ2-4, with a weak D call TRBD1 (5 bases). Sequencing used whole blood, obtained in connection with sensitization to the hapten diphenylcyclopropenone (DPC). CDR3 sequence: CSARLRVQGNIQYF. The CDR3 DNA follows: TGCAGTGCCCGGCTTAGGGTCCAGGGAAACATTCAGTACTTC.